The present T cell receptor (beta chain) was sequenced within a study of blood T cell repertoires in COVID-19. Study as a whole: Researchers got acute and convalescent COVID-19 samples from the United States, Italy and Spain.

This clone is medium-sized. Between the trimmed V and J ends, which lost 5 bases and 1 base, there was a span of 20 bases. Germline lookup yields CDR1 MNHNY and CDR2 SVGAGI (reference sequence). This CDR3 has 18 amino acids. Only in-frame clones appear in the TCRdb table, and some are missing; sequencing was by immunoSEQ multiplex PCR. This sample has about 73,000 clones, with more than 70% found just once. The V and J genes are TRBV6-6 and TRBJ2-2; D is perhaps TRBD1 (6 bases). This receptor was taken from a man aged 65 to 79 with COVID-19, enrolled during active disease. Material for sequencing was peripheral blood. CDR3 DNA sequence: TGTGCCAGCAGTCAACGATACAGGGTAAAGGGGAACACCGGGGAGCTGTTTTTT. This codes for CASSQRYRVKGNTGELFF.